The next 26 T cell receptor beta chains were all read from a single sample in a study of cytomegalovirus exposure and HLA in healthy donors. Amplification used 60 Vbeta primers and 13 Jbeta primers. The table came from immunoSEQ multiplex PCR; TCRdb's copy has only in-frame clones and leaves some out. The sample consists of 90,000 to 130,000 clones, over 65% of them appearing once. Sequencing was done on a sample of PBMCs. These receptors were obtained from a man in his thirties or forties in good health and CMV-seropositive.

This clone came up a few times. V usage is TRBV27 and J usage is TRBJ2-7; tentatively, D is TRBD1 (6 bases). Looked up from germline, CDR1 is MNHEY and CDR2 is SMNVEV (reference sequence). CDR3 length: 15 residues. The ends were cut back, 6 bases at V and 0 bases at J, with 15 bases in the middle. The CDR3 DNA follows: TGTGCCAGCAGGGTGGACAGCTACTCCTCCTACGAGCAGTACTTC. Encoded protein: CASRVDSYSSYEQYF.

The rearrangement links TRBV12-5 to TRBJ2-3; TRBD2 might be the D (6 bases). Per the germline V gene, CDR1 is LGHNT and CDR2 is FRNRAP. The CDR3 is made up of 16 amino acids. Trimming cost V 7 bases and J 3 bases, with 20 bases left between them. The DNA of the CDR3 is TGTGCTAGTGCCCCCTCCGGGGGACTCTCTACAGATACGCAGTATTTT. Translation: CASAPSGGLSTDTQYF.

This clone was seen a single time. The CDR3 ends on some other residue instead of the conserved phenylalanine or tryptophan, so this is likely a read error. The V and J genes are TRBV6-1 and TRBJ1-2; possibly TRBD1 for D (5 bases). V was pared by 2 bases and J by 5 bases, with 18 bases between. Germline CDR1 is MNHNS and CDR2 is SASEGT. The CDR3 is made up of 16 amino acids. CDR3 coding DNA: TGTGCCAGCAGTGAACATAAGGGGCTGGTTTGGTATGGCTACACCCTC. Translating gives CASSEHKGLVWYGYTL.

This clone was seen only a few times. The V call is TRBV7-6, the J call TRBJ2-1; TRBD2 is a possible D gene (5 bases). V lost 2 bases and J 7 bases, leaving 12 bases between the germline ends. The length of the CDR3 is 14 residues. CDR1 SGHVS and CDR2 FNYEAQ come from the germline V gene. The CDR3 protein is CASSLSGVWNEQFF. CDR3 nucleotide sequence: TGTGCCAGCAGCTTATCCGGGGTATGGAATGAGCAGTTCTTC.

This chain joins TRBV7-3 and TRBJ2-1, with 12 bases fitting TRBD2. The CDR3 has 16 residues. Germline CDR1 reads SGHTA; CDR2 reads FQGTGA. The ends lost 5 bases at V and 6 bases at J; junction bases unmatched: 8. CDR3 coding DNA: TGTGCCAGCAGCGGAGTGGGGGGACTAGCGGGCAATGAGCAGTTCTTC. It translates to CASSGVGGLAGNEQFF.

This clone was observed a single time. The V gene is TRBV28, the J gene TRBJ2-1; 8 bases align to TRBD2. This CDR3 is built from 16 residues. CDR1 and CDR2 from the germline V gene are MDHEN and SYDVKM. V trimming: 7 bases; J trimming: 1 base; junction bases outside the gene matches: 9. CDR3 region: CASIPPLAGSYNEQFF. Here the CDR3 DNA reads TGTGCCAGCATTCCACCTTTAGCGGGGTCCTACAATGAGCAGTTCTTC. Supplemented by reference TRBV28 and TRBJ2-1, the full variable domain reads DVKVTQSSRYLVKRTGEKVFLECVQDMDHENMFWYRQDPGLGLRLIYFSYDVKMKEKGDIPEGYSVSREKKERFSLILESASTNQTSMYLCASIPPLAGSYNEQFFGPGTRLTVL.

The chain uses TRBV7-2 and TRBJ1-2; D is ambiguous. Trimming removed 4 bases at V and 7 bases at J, with 13 bases between. CDR1 and CDR2 from the germline V gene are SGHTA and FQGNSA. The CDR3 sequence is 13 residues long. DNA for the CDR3: TGTGCCAGCAGCTCTAGCACACCCCGTGGCTACACCTTC. The encoded protein is CASSSSTPRGYTF.

This clone was detected only once. The chain recombines TRBV4-3 with TRBJ1-3; a weak D match, TRBD1 (5 bases). Trimming removed 5 bases from V and 2 bases from J, with 13 bases in between. CDR3 length: 15 amino acids. Looked up from germline, CDR1 is LGHNA and CDR2 is YSLEER. The CDR3 sequence is CASSAYRGTGNTIYF. The CDR3 DNA reads as TGCGCCAGCAGCGCCTACCGGGGGACTGGAAACACCATATATTTT.

V is TRBV13 and J is TRBJ1-6; D is unresolved. In germline, CDR1 is PRHDT, CDR2 FYEKMQ (reference sequence). With 0 bases removed from V and 4 bases from J, the gap between germline ends came to 4 bases. The CDR3 loop spans 14 amino acids. CDR3 nucleotides: TGTGCCAGCAGCTTAGGCGGTTATAATTCACCCCTCCACTTT. It encodes CASSLGGYNSPLHF.

The J gene is TRBJ2-7, the V gene TRBV7-8; 10 positions agree with TRBD1. The V segment lost 2 bases and the J segment 5 bases; nucleotides outside the gene matches: 15. CDR1 and CDR2 (germline): SGHVS, FQNEAQ. CDR3 length: 18 amino acids. Written as DNA, the CDR3 is TGTGCCAGCAGCTTATTCAGGCTGGCGGGACAGGGGATGGACGAGCAGTACTTC. As protein: CASSLFRLAGQGMDEQYF.

This rearrangement joins TRBV21-1 to TRBJ2-5; the table's D call TRBD2 went unverified against the DNA. TRBV21-1 is assigned pseudogene status. The CDR3 loop spans 15 amino acids. DNA of the CDR3: TGTGCCAGCAGCAAAGGCGTGGGAGGGGGGGAGACCCAGTACTTC. It yields the protein CASSKGVGGGETQYF.

The rearrangement links TRBV7-2 to TRBJ1-2, with 12 bases identical to TRBD1. After removal of 1 base from V and 2 bases from J, the junction contained 2 bases not matched to a gene. This CDR3 contains 16 residues. Germline CDR1 and CDR2: SGHTA and FQGNSA. CDR3 in amino acids: CASSLVGTGGNYGYTF. The CDR3 DNA is TGTGCCAGCAGCTTAGTGGGGACAGGGGGCAACTATGGCTACACCTTC. Combining the CDR3 with reference TRBV7-2 and TRBJ1-2 gives the whole variable domain GAGVSQSPSNKVTEKGKDVELRCDPISGHTALYWYRQSLGQGLEFLIYFQGNSAPDKSGLPSDRFSAERTGGSVSTLTIQRTQQEDSAVYLCASSLVGTGGNYGYTFGSGTRLTVV.

This clone occurred once. This rearrangement joins TRBV5-8 to TRBJ2-3, with TRBD2 identical over 13 bases. The CDR3 totals 17 residues. V lost 4 bases to trimming and J lost 2 bases; unmatched junction nucleotides: 7. From germline, CDR1 is SGHTS and CDR2 YDEGEE. The CDR3 loop is CASSRGTSGAFTDTQYF. CDR3 sequence (DNA): TGTGCCAGCAGCCGGGGGACTAGCGGGGCTTTCACAGATACGCAGTATTTT.

This clone was picked up a small number of times. CDR3 coding DNA: TGTGCCAGCAGCCTCTGGACAGGGGCGAGTAATGAGCAGTTCTTC. It translates to CASSLWTGASNEQFF. This sequence joins TRBV14 and TRBJ2-1; 9 bases fit TRBD1. Germline CDR1 and CDR2: SGHDN and FVKESK. Trimming at V came to 4 bases and at J to 7 bases, leaving 8 bases not matched to a gene. CDR3 length: 15 residues.

The chain employs TRBV28 and TRBJ1-6, with 10 bases fitting TRBD1. Germline CDR1 reads MDHEN; CDR2 reads SYDVKM. V gave up 5 bases and J gave up 2 bases; unmatched junction bases: 6. This CDR3 is 17 amino acids long. Here the CDR3 DNA reads TGTGCCAGCAGTGTGACAGGGGGCGCCCCCTATAATTCACCCCTCCACTTT. It yields the protein CASSVTGGAPYNSPLHF.

This sequence joins TRBV29-1 and TRBJ1-2; D may be TRBD1 (5 bases). Germline V gene data show CDR1 as SQVTM and CDR2 as ANQGSEA. V was cut by 7 bases and J by 6 bases, with 12 bases left in between. The CDR3 spans 11 residues. The CDR3 DNA is TGCAGCGCTCGGGTAGGGGATGGCTACACCTTC. Amino acid sequence: CSARVGDGYTF.

The DNA of the CDR3 is TGTGCCAGCAGAGGGGACAGCTCCTACGAGCAGTACTTC. This sequence encodes CASRGDSSYEQYF. The chain combines TRBV2 with TRBJ2-5; 7 nucleotides agree with TRBD1. The J call may be wrong; the DNA end is better matched by TRBJ2-7. The V gene's germline CDR1 is SNHLY and CDR2 FYNNEI. The CDR3 loop spans 13 amino acids.

This chain uses TRBV30 with TRBJ2-5; TRBD2 matches at 14 bases. This CDR3 is built from 17 residues. Germline CDR1 reads GTSNPN; CDR2 reads SVGIG (reference sequence). V trimming: 2 bases; J trimming: 1 base; junction bases outside the gene matches: 6. The CDR3 is CAWSPGLAGGGQETQYF. The CDR3 DNA follows: TGTGCCTGGAGTCCCGGACTAGCGGGGGGTGGCCAAGAGACCCAGTACTTC. Full variable domain (outside the CDR3, taken from reference TRBV30 and TRBJ2-5): SQTIHQWPATLVQPVGSPLSLECTVEGTSNPNLYWYRQAAGRGLQLLFYSVGIGQISSEVPQNLSASRPQDRQFILSSKKLLLSDSGFYLCAWSPGLAGGGQETQYFGPGTRLLVL.

J is TRBJ2-7 and V is TRBV18, with D tentatively TRBD1 (5 bases). Germline-derived CDR1 and CDR2 are KGHSH and LQKENI. V was cut by 2 bases and J by 7 bases, with 15 bases left in between. The CDR3 runs to 14 residues. For the CDR3, the DNA is TGTGCCAGCTCACCAGGGCAGGGTGCGCGGGAGCAGTACTTC. Translation: CASSPGQGAREQYF.

The V and J genes are TRBV4-3 and TRBJ1-2; no clear D gene. Germline loops: CDR1 LGHNA, CDR2 YSLEER. The CDR3 totals 16 residues. V lost 0 bases and J lost 6, with 17 bases in between. CDR3 in amino acids: CASSQEIRTPVNGYTF. CDR3 DNA: TGCGCCAGCAGCCAAGAGATAAGGACTCCAGTTAATGGCTACACCTTC.

This clone was detected a few times. This rearrangement joins TRBV2 to TRBJ2-2; a weak D match, TRBD1 (6 bases). The CDR3 consists of 14 residues. Trimming shortened V by 8 bases and J by 5 bases, and 15 bases separated the two germline ends. CDR1 is SNHLY, CDR2 FYNNEI, per germline. The chain's CDR3 is CASGSYTGTGELFF. DNA of the CDR3: TGTGCCAGCGGATCCTATACAGGGACCGGGGAGCTGTTTTTT.

The chain combines TRBV30 with TRBJ2-1; TRBD1 might be the D (6 bases). V was clipped by 4 bases and J by 4 bases, with 11 bases between them. The CDR3 runs to 13 residues. Germline CDR1 and CDR2: GTSNPN and SVGIG (reference sequence). The CDR3, as DNA: TGTGCCTGGATGGACAGAATATACAATGAGCAGTTCTTC. It yields the protein CAWMDRIYNEQFF.

This clone appeared a few times. The chain links TRBV9 to TRBJ2-5, with D maybe TRBD2 (5 bases). This CDR3 has 14 amino acids. Trimming removed 3 bases from V and 5 bases from J, with 14 bases in between. Per the germline V gene, CDR1 is SGDLS and CDR2 is YYNGEE. This CDR3 reads CASSARLSGETQYF. The CDR3 DNA reads as TGTGCCAGCAGCGCCAGACTAAGCGGTGAGACCCAGTACTTC.

This sequence joins TRBV5-1 and TRBJ1-1; TRBD1 might be the D (5 bases). Germline V gene sequence: CDR1 SGHRS, CDR2 YFSETQ. This CDR3 is built from 14 residues. V lost 4 bases and J 2 bases, leaving 12 bases between the germline ends. The CDR3: CASSRGVSNTEAFF. The CDR3 nucleotides read TGCGCCAGCAGCCGGGGGGTGAGCAACACTGAAGCTTTCTTT.

This chain links TRBV6-5 with TRBJ2-2, with D maybe TRBD2 (6 bases). V was pared by 2 bases and J by 5 bases, with 6 bases between. Germline CDR1 reads MNHEY; CDR2 reads SVGAGI. This CDR3 is 13 amino acids long. CDR3 DNA sequence: TGTGCCAGCAGTTACGGGGGGACCGGGGAGCTGTTTTTT. It codes for CASSYGGTGELFF.

The DNA of the CDR3 is TGCGCCAGCAGCTCTGATGGACAGGGAGGGGAGACCCAGTACTTC. It specifies CASSSDGQGGETQYF. This chain connects TRBV5-1 to TRBJ2-5, with a weak D call TRBD1 (8 bases). V was trimmed by 3 bases and J by 5 bases, leaving 17 bases between them. Per the germline V gene, CDR1 is SGHRS and CDR2 is YFSETQ. CDR3 length: 15 amino acids.